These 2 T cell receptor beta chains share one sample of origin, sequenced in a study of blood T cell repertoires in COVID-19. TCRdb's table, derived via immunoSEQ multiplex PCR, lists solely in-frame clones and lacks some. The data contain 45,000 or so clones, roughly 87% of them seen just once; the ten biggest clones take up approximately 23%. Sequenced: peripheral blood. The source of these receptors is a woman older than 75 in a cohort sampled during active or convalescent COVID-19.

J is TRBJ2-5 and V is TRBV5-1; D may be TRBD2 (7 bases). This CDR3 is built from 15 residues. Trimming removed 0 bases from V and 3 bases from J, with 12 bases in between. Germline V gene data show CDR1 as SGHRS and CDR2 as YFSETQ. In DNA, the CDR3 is TGCGCCAGCAGCTTGGAAGGGGGAGGGGAAGAGACCCAGTACTTC. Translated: CASSLEGGGEETQYF. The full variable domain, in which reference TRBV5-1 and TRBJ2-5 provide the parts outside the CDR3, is KAGVTQTPRYLIKTRGQQVTLSCSPISGHRSVSWYQQTPGQGLQFLFEYFSETQRNKGNFPGRFSGRQFSNSRSEMNVSTLELGDSALYLCASSLEGGGEETQYFGPGTRLLVL.

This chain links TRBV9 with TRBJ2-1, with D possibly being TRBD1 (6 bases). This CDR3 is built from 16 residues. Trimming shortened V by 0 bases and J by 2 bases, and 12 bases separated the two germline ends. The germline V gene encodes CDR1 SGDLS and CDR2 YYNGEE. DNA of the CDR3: TGTGCCAGCAGCGTAGTTTCGGACAGAGCCTACAATGAGCAGTTCTTC. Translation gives CASSVVSDRAYNEQFF.